Below, 3 T cell receptor beta chains from the same sample are listed, as sequenced in a study of T cells in Graves' hyperthyroidism and ophthalmopathy. The source material, RNA transcripts, was used to amplify TCR beta CDR3 regions. First-round RT-PCR of the TCR CDR3 relied on the HTBI primer set. Each CDR3 protein is one row after TCRdb ran MiXCR on the multiplex PCR reads. The sample consists of about 540,000 distinct CDR3 sequences, 46% of them appearing once. The sequenced material came from peripheral blood or thyroid tissue (not recorded which). Receptor source: a woman aged 18-29 years with Graves' hyperthyroidism.

The V gene is TRBV5-5, the J gene TRBJ1-2; 9 nucleotides line up with TRBD1. This CDR3 comprises 15 residues. Germline V CDR1 and CDR2: SGHKS, YYEKEE (reference sequence). The junction had 12 bases not matched to a gene; V was cut back by 6 bases and J by 6 bases. The CDR3 loop reads CASTSGQGYSHGYTF. CDR3 sequence (DNA): TGTGCCAGCACTTCGGGACAGGGTTATTCGCATGGCTACACCTTC.

Comment on this clonotype: With a much larger clone just one base away, this may be a read error. The chain has TRBV7-3 and TRBJ2-7; TRBD2 matches 12 bases. In germline, CDR1 is SGHTA, CDR2 FQGTGA. The CDR3 has 16 residues. As DNA, the CDR3 is TGTGCCAGCAGCCCTTCGACTAGCGGGAGCTCCTACGAGCAGCACTTC. As protein: CASSPSTSGSSYEQHF.

This chain links TRBV10-3 with TRBJ2-5; D possibly corresponds to TRBD2 (6 bases). V lost 0 bases to trimming and J lost 5 bases, with 13 bases between them. The CDR3 extends over 15 amino acids. CDR1 and CDR2 (germline): ENHRY, SYGVKD. The chain's CDR3 is CAISESDQGGETQYF. Written as DNA, the CDR3 is TGTGCCATCAGTGAGTCCGACCAGGGAGGCGAGACCCAGTACTTC.